Included here is one TCR beta chain sequence, with context. Its antigen is currently unknown. The source of the sample is a study of CD8+CD57+ T cells in acquired aplastic anemia. Overall study context: Sorted CD4+ and CD8+ cells gave a mean 3.2 ug DNA, range roughly 0.2 to 27.4 ug. Study results and caveats: Patients had around 30 CD8+ CDR3 sequences in common with controls (the shared set). Patients showed no significant difference from controls in CD8+ Simpson's diversity.

CDR3 length: 13 amino acids. Germline V gene lookup returns CDR1 SNHLY and CDR2 FYNNEI. After removal of 7 bases from V and 5 bases from J, the junction contained 2 bases not matched to a gene. Previously, flow cytometry had revealed CD8+CD57+ cell expansion in the patients chosen for sequencing. The diagnosis in all patients was severe acquired aplastic anemia. TCR beta VDJ and CDR3 profiling used genomic DNA as template. Via MiXCR, TCRdb re-called the reads, giving one row per CDR3 protein. This sample carries roughly 500,000 distinct CDR3 sequences, around 30% of them seen once, and the ten largest clones take under 0.95%.

The chain joins TRBV2 to TRBJ1-6, with 7 bases aligning to TRBD1. What was sequenced was sorted CD4+, CD8+, or CD8+CD57+ T cells (not recorded which) from PBMCs. This receptor was obtained from a human donor with aplastic anemia. CDR3 sequence: CASTGTDNSPLHF. CDR3 bases: TGTGCCAGCACCGGGACAGATAATTCACCCCTCCACTTT.